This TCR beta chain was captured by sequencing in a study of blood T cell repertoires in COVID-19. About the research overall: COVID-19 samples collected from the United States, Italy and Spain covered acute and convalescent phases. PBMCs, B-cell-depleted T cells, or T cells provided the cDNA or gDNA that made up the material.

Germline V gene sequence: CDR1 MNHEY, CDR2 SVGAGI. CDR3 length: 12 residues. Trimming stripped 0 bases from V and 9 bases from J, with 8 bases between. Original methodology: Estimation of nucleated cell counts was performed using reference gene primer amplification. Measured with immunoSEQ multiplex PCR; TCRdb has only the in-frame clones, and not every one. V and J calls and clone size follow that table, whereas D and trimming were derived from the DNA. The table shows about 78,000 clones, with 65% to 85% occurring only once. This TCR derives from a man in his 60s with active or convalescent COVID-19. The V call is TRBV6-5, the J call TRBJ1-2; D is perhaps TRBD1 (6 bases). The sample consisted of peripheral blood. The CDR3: CASSYSGARYTF. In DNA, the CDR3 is TGTGCCAGCAGTTACTCGGGGGCCCGCTACACCTTC.